The 5 T cell receptor beta chains given below trace back to one sample, sequenced in a study of CD8+ T cells in alopecia areata. The authors extracted RNA and reverse transcribed it into cDNA as the sequencing template. Clones were sequenced by immunoSEQ multiplex PCR, and TCRdb holds only the in-frame ones, with some missing. This table has about 130,000 clones, under 60% appearing once. The sequencing here drew on CD4+ T cells sorted from blood, taken at week 0. The receptors come from a human donor with alopecia areata.

The genes are TRBV7-8 and TRBJ1-5; 8 nucleotides agree with TRBD1. CDR1 SGHVS and CDR2 FQNEAQ come from the germline V gene. The CDR3 has 14 residues. The V gene end was trimmed by 5 bases and the J gene end by 7 bases; junction bases not matched to a gene: 7. Here the CDR3 DNA reads TGTGCCAGCAGCCACGGACAGGGTGGGCAGCCCCAGCATTTT. Protein sequence: CASSHGQGGQPQHF.

The V call is TRBV7-2, the J call TRBJ1-1; possible D gene TRBD1, 5 bases. The CDR3 is 12 residues long. The germline gives CDR1 SGHTA, CDR2 FQGNSA. Trimming left V 1 base short and J 11 bases short, with 11 bases between. The CDR3 bases are TGTGCCAGCAGCTTAGGAGCAGGGCCCGCTTTCTTT. Translation: CASSLGAGPAFF.

CDR3 nucleotides: TGTGCCAGCAGAAATTGGGCGTGGCGGGGGCTCTACGAGCAGTACTTC. Its translation is CASRNWAWRGLYEQYF. The chain joins TRBV11-2 to TRBJ2-7, with D perhaps matching TRBD2 (7 bases). This CDR3 region has 16 residues. Trimming cost V 6 bases and J 3 bases, with 21 bases left between them. In germline, CDR1 is SGHAT, CDR2 FQNNGV.

The V and J genes are TRBV7-2 and TRBJ2-5, with D perhaps given as TRBD1 or TRBD2 (6 bases each). Trimming removed 4 bases at V and 2 bases at J, with 17 bases between. CDR1 and CDR2 (germline): SGHTA, FQGNSA. CDR3 length equals 16 residues. The DNA of the CDR3 is TGTGCCAGCAGCTGGCTGGGGGCGGGGTTACAAGAGACCCAGTACTTC. This encodes CASSWLGAGLQETQYF. The full variable domain, in which reference TRBV7-2 and TRBJ2-5 provide the parts outside the CDR3, is GAGVSQSPSNKVTEKGKDVELRCDPISGHTALYWYRQSLGQGLEFLIYFQGNSAPDKSGLPSDRFSAERTGGSVSTLTIQRTQQEDSAVYLCASSWLGAGLQETQYFGPGTRLLVL.

This clone was detected a few times. V gene TRBV2 combines with J gene TRBJ1-2, with unresolved D. Germline V CDR1 and CDR2: SNHLY, FYNNEI. The CDR3 runs to 15 residues. V lost 0 bases and J 4 bases, leaving 12 bases between the germline ends. The CDR3, as DNA: TGTGCCAGCAGTGAAGCACGGGTGGGCAGCTATGGCTACACCTTC. Protein sequence: CASSEARVGSYGYTF. Based on the CDR3 plus reference TRBV2 and TRBJ1-2, the full variable domain is EPEVTQTPSHQVTQMGQEVILRCVPISNHLYFYWYRQILGQKVEFLVSFYNNEISEKSEIFDDQFSVERPDGSNFTLKIRSTKLEDSAMYFCASSEARVGSYGYTFGSGTRLTVV.